A single sample is the source of the 17 T cell receptor beta chains below, sequenced in a study of naive and memory T cell subsets. An equimolar mix of two oligonucleotides served as the beta constant-region primer for TRBC1 and TRBC2. Ligated cDNA was amplified by four rounds of PCR with nested alpha and beta constant-region primers and SP2. From the UMI-ligation and nested PCR reads, TCRdb called clonotypes with MiXCR, one entry per CDR3 protein. The table includes 130,000 or so distinct CDR3 sequences, 36% detected once. The sample was central memory CD4+ T cells from blood. The source is a human donor in good health.

The V and J genes are TRBV28 and TRBJ1-6, with 8 bases identical to TRBD1. Trimming at V came to 5 bases and at J to 7 bases, leaving 1 base not matched to a gene. The CDR3 loop spans 13 amino acids. The germline CDR1 and CDR2 sequences are MDHEN and SYDVKM. DNA for the CDR3: TGTGCCAGCAGTACAGGGGGGAATTCACCCCTCCACTTT. Translating it yields CASSTGGNSPLHF.

This clonotype was observed a handful of times. V and J are TRBV28 and TRBJ1-3, with D uncertain. Germline V lookup: CDR1 MDHEN, CDR2 SYDVKM. Trimming removed 5 bases at V and 0 bases at J, with 17 bases between. This CDR3 spans 17 amino acids. Here the CDR3 DNA reads TGTGCCAGCAGTCCCTTCGGACGGAGTGCCTCTGGAAACACCATATATTTT. Its protein product is CASSPFGRSASGNTIYF.

There are a few counts of this clonotype. The gene calls are TRBV6-5 and TRBJ2-7; D is possibly TRBD1 (5 bases). The CDR3 is made up of 15 amino acids. V lost 0 bases and J lost 5, with 14 bases in between. The germline V gene encodes CDR1 MNHEY and CDR2 SVGAGI. CDR3 DNA: TGTGCCAGCAGTTACTCCAATTGGGGCAGCCACGAGCAGTACTTC. Translating gives CASSYSNWGSHEQYF.

This clonotype was observed a handful of times. Here the CDR3 reads CASSPHRENTEAFF. The CDR3 nucleotides are TGTGCCAGCTCCCCTCACAGGGAGAACACTGAAGCTTTCTTT. This chain joins TRBV18 and TRBJ1-1, with D maybe TRBD1 (6 bases). V was shortened by 6 bases and J by 1 base, with 12 bases between the two germline ends. The CDR3 extends over 14 amino acids. Germline V gene sequence: CDR1 KGHSH, CDR2 LQKENI.

The chain is built from TRBV20-1 and TRBJ2-2, with TRBD1 identical over 7 bases. CDR3 length: 15 residues. Trimming at V came to 3 bases and at J to 4 bases, leaving 8 bases not matched to a gene. Germline V CDR1 and CDR2: DFQATT, SNEGSKA (reference sequence). CDR3 protein: CSASSQGVGTGELFF. CDR3 coding DNA: TGCAGTGCTAGTTCCCAGGGGGTCGGCACCGGGGAGCTGTTTTTT.

This clonotype was observed a handful of times. V and J are TRBV7-9 and TRBJ2-3; 7 nucleotides align to TRBD1. V was clipped by 5 bases and J by 2 bases; unmatched bases: 4. The V gene's germline CDR1 is SEHNR and CDR2 FQNEAQ (reference sequence). The CDR3 loop spans 14 amino acids. Here the CDR3 reads CASSLGQTTDTQYF. The CDR3 DNA reads TGTGCCAGCAGCCTGGGACAGACCACAGATACGCAGTATTTT.

This sequence joins TRBV28 and TRBJ2-7, with unresolved D. V was clipped by 4 bases and J by 7 bases, with 11 bases between them. This CDR3 comprises 12 residues. Germline CDR1 and CDR2: MDHEN and SYDVKM. The CDR3 region is CASSWAFLEQYF. The CDR3 DNA reads TGTGCCAGCAGTTGGGCGTTTCTGGAGCAGTACTTC.

The DNA for the CDR3 is TGTGCCAGCAGCTCGCGGGGGGAGACCCAGTACTTC. Residues: CASSSRGETQYF. The rearrangement links TRBV11-2 to TRBJ2-5, with 7 bases fitting TRBD2. CDR1 is SGHAT, CDR2 FQNNGV, per germline. V dropped 4 bases and J dropped 5; count of bases not matched to a gene: 1. The CDR3 sequence is 12 residues long.

DNA for the CDR3: TGTGCCAGCAAGTCAGGGGGCCCTATTTATGGCTACACCTTC. This codes for CASKSGGPIYGYTF. The V and J genes are TRBV27 and TRBJ1-2, with 8 nucleotides matching TRBD1. The CDR3 has 14 residues. The germline V gene encodes CDR1 MNHEY and CDR2 SMNVEV (reference sequence). The junction had 9 bases not matched to a gene; V was cut back by 7 bases and J by 5 bases.

The chain is built from TRBV29-1 and TRBJ2-3; 8 bases agree with TRBD2. This CDR3 spans 14 amino acids. CDR1 and CDR2 (germline): SQVTM, ANQGSEA. With V trimmed by 5 bases and J by 4 bases, 8 bases remained unmatched. The CDR3 here is CSVWIREGADTQYF. The CDR3 DNA sequence: TGCAGCGTTTGGATTCGGGAGGGCGCAGATACGCAGTATTTT.

This clonotype was seen more than once but under ten times. This chain links TRBV2 with TRBJ1-6, with D perhaps TRBD1 (5 bases). The CDR3 length is 16 residues. Germline V CDR1 and CDR2: SNHLY, FYNNEI. V lost 6 bases and J lost 0, with 12 bases in between. The CDR3, as DNA: TGTGCCAGCAGGCCAGACAGAAGCTCCTATAATTCACCCCTCCACTTT. It yields the protein CASRPDRSSYNSPLHF.

This clonotype came up once. The chain carries TRBV19 and TRBJ1-5; possibly TRBD1 for D (5 bases). The CDR3 is 14 amino acids. The V and J ends lost 6 bases and 4 bases respectively, with 13 bases between them. The germline V gene has CDR1 LNHDA and CDR2 SQIVND (reference sequence). The CDR3 here is CASRLGGNNQPQHF. CDR3 DNA sequence: TGTGCCAGTAGGCTTGGGGGTAATAATCAGCCCCAGCATTTT.

The V gene is TRBV20-1, the J gene TRBJ2-4, with D tentatively TRBD1 (6 bases). Germline V lookup: CDR1 DFQATT, CDR2 SNEGSKA (reference sequence). Deletions cut 6 bases from V and 0 bases from J, with 9 bases between. CDR3 length: 13 amino acids. The CDR3 nucleotides read TGCAGTGCCCCAGGGGCAGCCAAAAACATTCAGTACTTC. Translating gives CSAPGAAKNIQYF.

The genes are TRBV5-1 and TRBJ2-1, with 8 bases matching TRBD1. J was trimmed by 4 bases and V by 5 bases; bases with no gene match: 14. CDR1 and CDR2 (germline): SGHRS, YFSETQ. This CDR3 spans 17 amino acids. The CDR3 nucleotides read TGCGCCAGCAGTTCACCTTCAGGGGGCATCCCGTACAATGAGCAGTTCTTC. It translates to CASSSPSGGIPYNEQFF.

DNA for the CDR3: TGTGCCAGCAGCACCGGCGTAGGACTCTACAATGAGCAGTTCTTC. This translates into CASSTGVGLYNEQFF. This chain uses TRBV11-2 with TRBJ2-1; perhaps TRBD2 as D (5 bases). The germline CDR1 and CDR2 sequences are SGHAT and FQNNGV. With 5 bases removed from V and 3 bases from J, the gap between germline ends came to 14 bases. The CDR3 runs 15 residues.

V usage is TRBV6-6 and J usage is TRBJ2-7; D may be TRBD2 (6 bases). In germline, CDR1 is MNHNY, CDR2 SVGAGI (reference sequence). V was pared by 2 bases and J by 6 bases, with 11 bases between. The CDR3 is 13 amino acids. CDR3 residues: CASSYQGLFEQYF. The CDR3 DNA reads as TGTGCCAGCAGTTACCAGGGACTGTTCGAGCAGTACTTC.

This chain links TRBV5-1 with TRBJ2-1; tentatively, D is TRBD2 (7 bases). In germline, CDR1 is SGHRS, CDR2 YFSETQ. This CDR3 is built from 15 residues. V was clipped by 5 bases and J by 8 bases, with 20 bases between them. The CDR3 region is CASSSGGAGAHEQFF. The DNA for the CDR3 is TGCGCCAGCAGTTCGGGCGGCGCGGGGGCCCATGAGCAGTTCTTC.